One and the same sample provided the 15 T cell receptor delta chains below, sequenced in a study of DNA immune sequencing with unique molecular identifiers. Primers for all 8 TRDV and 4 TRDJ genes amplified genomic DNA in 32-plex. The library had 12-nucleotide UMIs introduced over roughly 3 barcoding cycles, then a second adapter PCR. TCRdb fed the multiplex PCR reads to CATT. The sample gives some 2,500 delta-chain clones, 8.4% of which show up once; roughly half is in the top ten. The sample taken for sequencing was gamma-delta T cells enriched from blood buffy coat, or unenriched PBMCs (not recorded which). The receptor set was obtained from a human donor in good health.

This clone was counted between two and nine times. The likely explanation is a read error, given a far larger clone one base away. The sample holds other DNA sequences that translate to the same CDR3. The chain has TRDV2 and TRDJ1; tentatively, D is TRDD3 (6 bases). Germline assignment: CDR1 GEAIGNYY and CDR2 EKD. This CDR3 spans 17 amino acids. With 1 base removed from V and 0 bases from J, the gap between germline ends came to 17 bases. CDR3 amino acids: CACDTLGDGKYTDKLIF. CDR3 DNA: TGTGCCTGTGACACTCTTGGGGATGGAAAGTACACCGATAAACTCATCTTT.

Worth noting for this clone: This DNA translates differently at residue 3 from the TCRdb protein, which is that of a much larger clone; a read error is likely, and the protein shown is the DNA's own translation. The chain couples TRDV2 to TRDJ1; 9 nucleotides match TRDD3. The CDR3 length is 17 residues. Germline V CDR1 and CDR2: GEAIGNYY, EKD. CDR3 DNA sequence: TGTGCCCGTGACACTCTGGGGGATGGAAAGTACACCGATAAACTCATCTTT. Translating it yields CARDTLGDGKYTDKLIF.

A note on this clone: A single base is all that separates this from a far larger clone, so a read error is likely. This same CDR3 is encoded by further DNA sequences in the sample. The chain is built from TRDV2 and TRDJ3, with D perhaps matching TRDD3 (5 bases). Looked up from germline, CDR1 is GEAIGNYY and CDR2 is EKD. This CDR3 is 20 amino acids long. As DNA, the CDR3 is TGTGCCTGTGACACCTTGGGGACCACGAACGGCTCCTGGGACACCCGACAAATGTTTTTC. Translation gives CACDTLGTTNGSWDTRQMFF.

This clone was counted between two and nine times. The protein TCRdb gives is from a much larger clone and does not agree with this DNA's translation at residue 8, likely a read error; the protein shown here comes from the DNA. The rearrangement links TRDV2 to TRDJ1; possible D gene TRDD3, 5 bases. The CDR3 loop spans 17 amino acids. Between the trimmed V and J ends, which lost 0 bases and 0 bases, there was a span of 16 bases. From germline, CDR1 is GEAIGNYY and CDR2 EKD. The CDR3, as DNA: TGTGCCTGTGACACCTTAACTAGGGGGCATGACACCGATAAACTCATCTTT. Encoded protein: CACDTLTRGHDTDKLIF.

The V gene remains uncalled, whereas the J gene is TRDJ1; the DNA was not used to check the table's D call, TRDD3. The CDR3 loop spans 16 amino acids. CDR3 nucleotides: TGTGCTGTCAAGGGAAGCGACTGGGGGATAAGGGGTAAACTCATCTTT. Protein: CAVKGSDWGIRGKLIF.

Here the CDR3 reads CAYRSAFRFLTGGYRGEGGYTDRLIF. Here the CDR3 DNA reads TGTGCTTATAGGAGCGCGTTCCGATTCCTAACTGGGGGATATAGGGGGGAGGGGGGATACACCGATAGACTCATCTTT. The J segment is TRDJ1; no V gene was assigned; TRDD3 is the table's D call, not checked against the DNA. This CDR3 has 26 residues.

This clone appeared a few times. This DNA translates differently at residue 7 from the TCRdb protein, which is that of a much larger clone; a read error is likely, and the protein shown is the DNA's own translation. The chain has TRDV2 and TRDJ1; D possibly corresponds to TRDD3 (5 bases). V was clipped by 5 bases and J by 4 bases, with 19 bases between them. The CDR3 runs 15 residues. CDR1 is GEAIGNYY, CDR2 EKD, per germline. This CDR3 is CACAQLADRDDKLIF. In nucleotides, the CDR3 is TGTGCCTGTGCCCAACTGGCGGATAGGGACGATAAACTCATCTTT.

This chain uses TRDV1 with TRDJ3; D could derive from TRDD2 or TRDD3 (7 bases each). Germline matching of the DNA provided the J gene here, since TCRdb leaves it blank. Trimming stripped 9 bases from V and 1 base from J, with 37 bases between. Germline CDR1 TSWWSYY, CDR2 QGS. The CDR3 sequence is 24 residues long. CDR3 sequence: CALLVLVPTRIRSLGSWDTRQMFF. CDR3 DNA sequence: TGTGCTCTACTTGTCCTAGTTCCTACAAGGATACGCTCCCTCGGGTCCTGGGACACCCGACAGATGTTTTTC.

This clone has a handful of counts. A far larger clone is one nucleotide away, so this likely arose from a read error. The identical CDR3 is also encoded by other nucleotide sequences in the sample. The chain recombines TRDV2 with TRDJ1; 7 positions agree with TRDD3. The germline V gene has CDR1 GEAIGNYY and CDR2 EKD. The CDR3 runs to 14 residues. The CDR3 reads CACDKVGDTDKLIF. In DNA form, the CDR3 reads TGTGCCTGTGACAAAGTGGGGGACACCGATAAGCTCATCTTT.

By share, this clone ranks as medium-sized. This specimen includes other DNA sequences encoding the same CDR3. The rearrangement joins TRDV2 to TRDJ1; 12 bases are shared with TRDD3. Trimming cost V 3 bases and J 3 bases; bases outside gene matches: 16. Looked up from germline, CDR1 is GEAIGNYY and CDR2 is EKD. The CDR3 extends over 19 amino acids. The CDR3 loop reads CACDPAPSSWGIRADKLIF. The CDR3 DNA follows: TGTGCCTGTGACCCGGCGCCTTCAAGCTGGGGGATACGGGCCGATAAACTCATCTTT.

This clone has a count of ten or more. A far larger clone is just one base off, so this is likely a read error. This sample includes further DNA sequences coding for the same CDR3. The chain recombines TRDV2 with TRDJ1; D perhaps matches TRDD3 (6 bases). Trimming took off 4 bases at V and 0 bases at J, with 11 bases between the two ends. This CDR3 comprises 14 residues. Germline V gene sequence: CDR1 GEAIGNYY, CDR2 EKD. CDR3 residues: CACDKVGDTDKLIF. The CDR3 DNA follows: TGTGCCTGTGATAAAGTGGGGGACACCGATAAACTCATCTTT.

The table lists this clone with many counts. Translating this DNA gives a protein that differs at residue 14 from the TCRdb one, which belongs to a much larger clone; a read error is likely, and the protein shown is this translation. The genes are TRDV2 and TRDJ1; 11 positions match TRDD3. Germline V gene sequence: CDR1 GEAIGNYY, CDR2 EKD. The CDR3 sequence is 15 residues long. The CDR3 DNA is TGTGCCTGTGCCCAACTGGGGGATAGGGACGATAAACTCACCTTT. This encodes CACAQLGDRDDKLTF.

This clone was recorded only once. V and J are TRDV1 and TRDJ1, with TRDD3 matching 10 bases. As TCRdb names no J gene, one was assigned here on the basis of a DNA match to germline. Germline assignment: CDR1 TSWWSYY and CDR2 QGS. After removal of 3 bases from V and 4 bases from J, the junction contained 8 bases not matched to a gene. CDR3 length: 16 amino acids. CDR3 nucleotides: TGTGCTCTTGGGGATCTACAGGCTGGGGGATACGATAAACTCATCTTT. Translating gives CALGDLQAGGYDKLIF.

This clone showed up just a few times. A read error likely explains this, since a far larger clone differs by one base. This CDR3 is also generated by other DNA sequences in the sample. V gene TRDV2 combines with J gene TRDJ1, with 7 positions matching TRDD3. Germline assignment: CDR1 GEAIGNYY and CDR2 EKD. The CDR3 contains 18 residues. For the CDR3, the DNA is TGTGCCTGTGACACCGTAGGAGGTGGGGATATCCGATCCGATAAACTTATCTTT. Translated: CACDTVGGGDIRSDKLIF.

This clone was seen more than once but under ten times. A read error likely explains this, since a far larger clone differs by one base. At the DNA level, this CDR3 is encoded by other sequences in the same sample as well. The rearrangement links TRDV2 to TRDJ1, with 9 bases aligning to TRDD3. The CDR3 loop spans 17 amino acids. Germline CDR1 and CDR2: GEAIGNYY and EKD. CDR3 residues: CACDTLGDGKYTDKLIF. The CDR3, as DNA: TGTGCCTGTGACACTCTGGGGGATGGAAAGTACACTGATAAACTCATCTTT.